What follows are 27 T cell receptor beta chains derived from one specimen sequenced in a study of T cell clonality in common variable immunodeficiency. The repertoire was sequenced with immunoSEQ multiplex PCR; TCRdb's copy has only in-frame clones and lacks some. Observed in the sample are 45,000 to 70,000 clones, none of them singletons. The specimen was peripheral blood mononuclear cells. The receptors here all came from a person between 18 and 75 years old in good health.

This clone was recorded many times. The CDR3 is cut off 3 residues early in the read; its end comes from the germline J gene. The chain couples TRBV11-1 to TRBJ2-7, with D maybe TRBD1 (6 bases). CDR1 SGHAT and CDR2 FQDESV come from the germline V gene (reference sequence). V was trimmed by 3 bases and J by 4 bases, leaving 13 bases between them. The CDR3 runs to 14 residues. The CDR3: CASSLVTGLYEQYF. CDR3 DNA (partial): TGTGCCAGCAGCTTGGTGACAGGATTGTACGAG.

This clone was detected many times. The CDR3 bases that were read are TGTGCCAGCAGAGATAATAGCGGGAGGGCTGGGGCCAACGTC. This encodes CASRDNSGRAGANV. The complete CDR3 sequence is CASRDNSGRAGANVLTF. This chain uses TRBV9 with TRBJ2-6; 11 nucleotides line up with TRBD2. The sequence runs out 3 residues before the end of the CDR3; the remainder is reconstructed from the germline J gene. Per the germline V gene, CDR1 is SGDLS and CDR2 is YYNGEE. J was trimmed by 2 bases and V by 5 bases; bases with no gene match: 6. The CDR3 runs to 17 residues.

This clone has a count of ten or more. Germline is not matched at one junction end, which may reflect a read error. The missing CDR3 end, 3 residues past where the read stops, is filled in from the germline J gene. The chain employs TRBV4-2 and TRBJ2-7; D call uncertain. Germline V gene sequence: CDR1 LGHNA, CDR2 YNFKEQ. The CDR3 sequence is 14 residues long. The CDR3 reads CASSQLDGVDEQYF. The DNA read from the CDR3 is TGCGCCAGCAGTCAACTCGATGGTGTAGACGAG.

At least ten counts were recorded for this clone. The read gets to within 3 residues of the CDR3 end, and the germline J gene fills in the rest. The chain links TRBV28 to TRBJ2-6, with unresolved D. The germline CDR1 and CDR2 sequences are MDHEN and SYDVKM. Trimming cost V 4 bases and J 0 bases, with 7 bases left between them. The CDR3 contains 15 residues. CDR3 region: CASSSKGSGANVLTF. The sequenced CDR3 bases are TGTGCCAGCAGTTCAAAGGGCTCTGGGGCCAACGTC.

This clone was seen at least ten times. The CDR3 extends 3 residues past the end of the read, so its final part is completed from the germline J gene. This chain uses TRBV5-1 with TRBJ2-3; D gene uncertain. The CDR3 is 15 amino acids. CDR1 and CDR2 (germline): SGHRS, YFSETQ. Trimming took off 0 bases at V and 2 bases at J, with 10 bases between the two ends. The DNA read from the CDR3 is TGCGCCAGCAGCTTGGGTGCACTACCCACAGATACG. Protein sequence: CASSLGALPTDT. From start to end, the CDR3 is CASSLGALPTDTQYF.

This clone was counted at least ten times. The read comes to an end 3 residues before the CDR3 does, leaving the germline J gene to fill in the end. The chain joins TRBV18 to TRBJ2-7, with D unresolved. Germline CDR1 reads KGHSH; CDR2 reads LQKENI. V was trimmed by 8 bases and J by 6 bases, leaving 14 bases between them. The CDR3 sequence is 12 residues long. CDR3 bases read: TGTGCCAGCAAGCTAGACGCTCCCGAG. This encodes CASKLDAPE. The full CDR3 reads CASKLDAPEQYF.

Many counts were recorded for this clone. The read ends 3 residues before the CDR3 terminus; that terminus is restored from the germline J gene. This chain links TRBV5-1 with TRBJ2-7, with 10 bases lining up with TRBD1. CDR3 length equals 14 residues. V lost 5 bases and J lost 4; bases outside the gene matches: 6. Looked up from germline, CDR1 is SGHRS and CDR2 is YFSETQ. The CDR3 DNA, read in part, is TGCGCCAGCAGACCGGGACAGGGGCAATACGAG. This translates into CASRPGQGQYE. From start to end, the CDR3 is CASRPGQGQYEQYF.

This clone was seen at least ten times. CDR3 bases read: TGCGCCAGCTTTGAGGACAGGGGACTATATACG. Translated, it gives CASFEDRGLYT. The whole CDR3 reads CASFEDRGLYTQYF. This chain uses TRBV5-1 with TRBJ2-3; 9 nucleotides line up with TRBD1. The read ends 3 residues before the CDR3 terminus; that terminus is restored from the germline J gene. V shed 7 bases and J 7 bases; nucleotides not matched to a gene: 10. The CDR3 has 14 amino acids. Germline-derived CDR1 and CDR2 are SGHRS and YFSETQ.

This clone has at least ten counts. The CDR3 end falls 3 residues outside the read, so it is completed with the germline J gene. The gene calls are TRBV10-3 and TRBJ1-2; D is unresolved. The CDR3 sequence is 12 residues long. Germline loops: CDR1 ENHRY, CDR2 SYGVKD. Trimming stripped 10 bases from V and 4 bases from J, with 13 bases between. The CDR3: CATLTDTYGYTF. CDR3 bases read: TGTGCCACTCTTACAGACACCTATGGC.

This clone has a count of ten or more. With the read ending 3 residues before the CDR3 end, the germline J gene is used to fill in that end. The rearrangement joins TRBV20-1 to TRBJ2-1; 8 nucleotides align to TRBD2. The CDR3 is made up of 15 amino acids. V shed 5 bases and J 1 base; nucleotides not matched to a gene: 7. CDR1 and CDR2 (germline): DFQATT, SNEGSKA (reference sequence). Incomplete CDR3 DNA: TGCAGTGCTGGCGGTAGCGGGATTTCCTACAATGAG. It is translated as CSAGGSGISYNE. The whole CDR3 sequence is CSAGGSGISYNEQFF.

Details on this clone: Coverage ceases 3 residues before the CDR3 finishes, and the germline J gene fills in the end. The chain uses TRBV7-6 and TRBJ2-5; D is uncertain. The V and J ends lost 3 bases and 1 base respectively, with 6 bases between them. The CDR3 runs to 13 residues. CDR1 and CDR2 (germline): SGHVS, FNYEAQ. The CDR3 sequence is CASSFRIQETQYF. The part of the CDR3 DNA that was read is TGTGCCAGCAGCTTTAGAATCCAAGAGACC.

In its sample, this clone was seen many times. The read terminates 3 residues before the CDR3 end, so the remaining end is supplied by the germline J gene. The rearrangement joins TRBV28 to TRBJ2-2, with D tentatively TRBD2 (5 bases). CDR1 is MDHEN and CDR2 is SYDVKM in the germline V gene. V was trimmed by 8 bases and J by 3 bases, leaving 16 bases between them. The CDR3 totals 15 residues. CDR3 amino acids: CASAMGSGDTGELFF. Partial CDR3 DNA: TGTGCCAGCGCTATGGGGTCCGGGGACACCGGGGAG.

This clone was found many times. The CDR3 end falls 3 residues outside the read, so it is completed with the germline J gene. This sequence joins TRBV20-1 and TRBJ2-3, with 9 bases fitting TRBD2. Germline CDR1 reads DFQATT; CDR2 reads SNEGSKA (reference sequence). The CDR3 loop spans 14 amino acids. The ends lost 5 bases at V and 6 bases at J; junction bases unmatched: 9. CDR3 in amino acids: CSAPGGLAADTQYF. The CDR3 bases that were read are TGCAGTGCTCCGGGGGGACTAGCTGCGGATACG.

This clone was counted at least ten times. The read falls 3 residues short of the CDR3 end, and the missing part is taken from the germline J gene. The chain has TRBV19 and TRBJ1-5; 9 positions agree with TRBD1. CDR3 length: 15 residues. Trimming at V came to 3 bases and at J to 4 bases, leaving 4 bases not matched to a gene. CDR1 LNHDA and CDR2 SQIVND come from the germline V gene (reference sequence). The CDR3 is CASSISTGGNQPQHF. The DNA read from the CDR3 is TGTGCCAGTAGTATTTCGACAGGGGGGAATCAGCCC. Full variable domain (remainder filled in from reference TRBV19 and TRBJ1-5): DGGITQSPKYLFRKEGQNVTLSCEQNLNHDAMYWYRQDPGQGLRLIYYSQIVNDFQKGDIAEGYSVSREKKESFPLTVTSAQKNPTAFYLCASSISTGGNQPQHFGDGTRLSIL.

This clone has ten or more counts. The read is 3 residues too short to cover the CDR3 end, so that end is filled in from the germline J gene. The chain has TRBV7-8 and TRBJ1-1; D not certain. The CDR3 is 14 residues long. Looked up from germline, CDR1 is SGHVS and CDR2 is FQNEAQ. Trimming left V 2 bases short and J 3 bases short, with 10 bases between. This CDR3 reads CASSLRVVHTEAFF. Partial CDR3 DNA: TGTGCCAGCAGCTTAAGGGTGGTGCACACTGAA.

Ten or more counts support this clone. The DNA read from the CDR3 is TGCAGTGCACCCCGTCTAGCGGGAGGGCCGAATACG. This gives the protein CSAPRLAGGPNT. The full CDR3 protein is CSAPRLAGGPNTQYF. V usage is TRBV20-1 and J usage is TRBJ2-3; 12 nucleotides agree with TRBD2. The CDR3 extends 3 residues past the end of the read, so its final part is completed from the germline J gene. J was trimmed by 7 bases and V by 6 bases; bases with no gene match: 11. Germline loops: CDR1 DFQATT, CDR2 SNEGSKA (reference sequence). The CDR3 consists of 15 residues.

This clone appeared many times. The CDR3 end is not reached by the read, which stops 3 residues before it; the germline J gene fills it in. The chain employs TRBV5-6 and TRBJ1-2; no definite D call. The CDR3 has 13 amino acids. The germline V gene has CDR1 SGHDT and CDR2 YYEEEE. Trimming stripped 1 base from V and 4 bases from J, with 8 bases between. The DNA read from the CDR3 is TGTGCCAGCAGCTTGCAGGCATCCTATGGC. Encoded protein: CASSLQASYG. The full CDR3 reads CASSLQASYGYTF. Based on the CDR3 plus reference TRBV5-6 and TRBJ1-2, the full variable domain is DAGVTQSPTHLIKTRGQQVTLRCSPKSGHDTVSWYQQALGQGPQFIFQYYEEEERQRGNFPDRFSGHQFPNYSSELNVNALLLGDSALYLCASSLQASYGYTFGSGTRLTVV.

This clone was seen ten or more times. The part of the CDR3 DNA that was read is TGTGCCAGCAGTGCGCCGGGACAGGGCCACGAAAAA. This encodes CASSAPGQGHEK. The whole CDR3 is CASSAPGQGHEKLFF. The chain joins TRBV6-1 to TRBJ1-4, with TRBD1 matching 9 bases. The CDR3 is cut off 3 residues early in the read; its end comes from the germline J gene. The length of the CDR3 is 15 residues. Unmatched junction bases numbered 8, after V lost 4 bases and J lost 8 bases. Germline lookup yields CDR1 MNHNS and CDR2 SASEGT.

In the case of this clone: The read stops 3 residues short of the end of the CDR3; the missing end is completed from the germline J gene. The chain is built from TRBV5-1 and TRBJ2-1; 10 bases line up with TRBD1. The CDR3 runs 14 residues. V shed 4 bases, J shed 6 bases, and the junction held 4 bases outside the gene matches. The V gene's germline CDR1 is SGHRS and CDR2 YFSETQ. The part of the CDR3 DNA that was read is TGCGCCAGCAGCCCGGGACAGGGGATCAATGAG. This sequence encodes CASSPGQGINE. The full CDR3 sequence reads CASSPGQGINEQFF.

Ten or more counts support this clone. The read ends 3 residues shy of where the CDR3 ends; the end is completed using the germline J gene. V usage is TRBV5-6 and J usage is TRBJ2-7; perhaps TRBD2 as D (6 bases). The CDR3 contains 15 residues. V lost 3 bases and J 2 bases, leaving 15 bases between the germline ends. Germline lookup yields CDR1 SGHDT and CDR2 YYEEEE. CDR3 in amino acids: CASSYRGTGTYEQYF. The sequenced CDR3 bases are TGTGCCAGCAGCTACCGGGGGACGGGAACCTACGAG.

Ten or more counts support this clone. The sequence runs out 3 residues before the end of the CDR3; the remainder is reconstructed from the germline J gene. The V and J genes are TRBV10-3 and TRBJ2-5; weak D call: TRBD1 (5 bases). The CDR3 is 13 amino acids. Germline V gives CDR1 ENHRY, CDR2 SYGVKD. Trimming pared 3 bases from V and 2 bases from J, leaving 7 bases between. Incomplete CDR3 DNA: TGTGCCATCAGTGAAAGGGGACAAGAGACC. This translates into CAISERGQET. The CDR3 in its entirety is CAISERGQETQYF.

This clone was counted ten times or more. Read data end 3 residues before the CDR3 end; the end is taken from the germline J gene. The chain joins TRBV5-4 to TRBJ2-2; 8 positions agree with TRBD1. V shed 3 bases and J 1 base; nucleotides not matched to a gene: 5. The CDR3 has 16 amino acids. The V gene's germline CDR1 is SGHNT and CDR2 YYREEE (reference sequence). The CDR3 bases that were read are TGTGCCAGCAGCTGGGATGGGACAGGGAACACCGGGGAG. Its protein is CASSWDGTGNTGE. The CDR3 as a whole reads CASSWDGTGNTGELFF.

This clone was found many times. The CDR3 goes on 3 residues after the read ends, and that part is filled in from the germline J gene. V is TRBV18 and J is TRBJ2-7; the D gene is possibly TRBD2 (5 bases). The CDR3 spans 14 residues. Between the trimmed V and J ends, which lost 6 bases and 3 bases, there was a span of 15 bases. Germline assignment: CDR1 KGHSH and CDR2 LQKENI. Incomplete CDR3 DNA: TGTGCCAGCTCTTTCCCAGGAGGCGACTACGAG. Its protein product is CASSFPGGDYE. The whole CDR3 region reads CASSFPGGDYEQYF.

To note about this clone: The sequence runs out 3 residues before the end of the CDR3; the remainder is reconstructed from the germline J gene. This rearrangement joins TRBV20-1 to TRBJ1-6, with 10 bases identical to TRBD1. The junction had 3 bases not matched to a gene; V was cut back by 1 base and J by 6 bases. Germline CDR1 DFQATT, CDR2 SNEGSKA (reference sequence). The CDR3 has 15 residues. This CDR3 is CSARAGTGVNSPLHF. CDR3 DNA, as far as it was read: TGCAGTGCTAGAGCCGGGACAGGGGTTAATTCACCC.

Many counts were recorded for this clone. The read terminates 3 residues before the CDR3 end, so the remaining end is supplied by the germline J gene. The chain couples TRBV12-3 or TRBV12-4 to TRBJ2-1, with TRBD2 as a possible D gene (6 bases). The CDR3 has 16 amino acids. V was trimmed by 2 bases and J by 0 bases, leaving 11 bases between them. The covered CDR3 bases are TGTGCCAGCAGTTTACTAGCGCTGAGCTCCTACAATGAG. It codes for CASSLLALSSYNE. In full, the CDR3 is CASSLLALSSYNEQFF.

This clone was seen repeatedly, ten times or more. From the germline J gene comes the end of the CDR3, since the read stops 3 residues before it. This chain joins TRBV20-1 and TRBJ2-5, with 7 nucleotides matching TRBD2. J lost 5 bases, V lost 6 bases, and 15 bases had no gene match. CDR1 is DFQATT and CDR2 is SNEGSKA in the germline V gene (reference sequence). The CDR3 has 15 residues. The CDR3: CSAVPSRGEGETQYF. The sequenced part of the CDR3 DNA is TGCAGTGCCGTCCCCTCCCGGGGGGAAGGGGAGACC.

This clone was seen at least ten times. Read coverage stops 3 residues before the CDR3 terminus; the germline J gene supplies the remainder. The rearrangement uses TRBV7-9 and TRBJ1-2; D uncertain. Germline V gene sequence: CDR1 SEHNR, CDR2 FQNEAQ (reference sequence). The CDR3 extends over 14 amino acids. V was trimmed by 1 base and J by 4 bases, leaving 10 bases between them. The sequenced part of the CDR3 DNA is TGTGCCAGCAGCTTAGTTCCCAGACTCTATGGC. Encoded protein: CASSLVPRLYG. The full CDR3 protein reads CASSLVPRLYGYTF. Supplemented by reference TRBV7-9 and TRBJ1-2, the full variable domain reads DTGVSQNPRHKITKRGQNVTFRCDPISEHNRLYWYRQTLGQGPEFLTYFQNEAQLEKSRLLSDRFSAERPKGSFSTLEIQRTEQGDSAMYLCASSLVPRLYGYTFGSGTRLTVV.